This T cell receptor (beta chain) originates from a study of blood T cell repertoires in COVID-19. Study processing details: How many nucleated cells were present was estimated from reference gene primer amplification. The method was immunoSEQ multiplex PCR; TCRdb's version includes in-frame clones alone and lacks a portion of them. V and J calls and clone size are given by that table; D and trimming were obtained from the DNA. Of about 260,000 clones in the sample, over 75% were seen once. This CDR3 spans 16 amino acids. Germline CDR1 LGHNA, CDR2 YSLEER. Trimming took 1 base from V and 4 from J, leaving 16 bases between them.

The clonotype comes from a human donor in a cohort sampled during active COVID-19. Sequencing was carried out using peripheral blood. The chain couples TRBV4-3 to TRBJ1-2, with D hard to call. The CDR3 DNA reads TGCGCCAGCAGCCAAGCAGTGAGGCCCAAACCCTATGGCTACACCTTC. Residues: CASSQAVRPKPYGYTF.